This TCR beta chain was sequenced during a study of blood T cell repertoires in COVID-19. Looking at the study overall: COVID-19 samples, acute and convalescent, were from the United States, Italy and Spain.

Clinical history as reported by participants underpinned cohort assignment. Two negative PCRs, clearance, or symptom resolution had been documented for recovered Cohort 3 donors. CDR1 SGHRS and CDR2 YFSETQ come from the germline V gene. V lost 4 bases and J 3 bases, leaving 19 bases between the germline ends. This CDR3 is built from 16 residues. Authors' data handling: Amplifying reference gene primers gave estimates of nucleated cell counts. Sequencing used immunoSEQ multiplex PCR; TCRdb keeps in-frame clones, though not all of them. Clone size and the V and J calls come from that table; the DNA yielded D and trimming. The top ten hold under 20% of the sample, which has approximately 130,000 clones, around 83% seen once.

This TCR was recovered from a man aged 30 to 39 who had recovered from COVID-19. The sample comprised PBMCs or T cells enriched from blood (not recorded which). This chain connects TRBV5-1 to TRBJ1-1, with D hard to call. For the CDR3, the DNA is TGCGCCAGCAGCGCCCACACTCAGGCCCGAGACACTGAAGCTTTCTTT. Protein: CASSAHTQARDTEAFF.